The rows below give T cell receptor beta chains drawn from one sample of a study of CD8 T cells in Susac syndrome. MiXCR, applied by TCRdb to the immunoSEQ multiplex PCR reads, yields one record per CDR3 protein. This sample has about 430,000 distinct CDR3 sequences, with 85% found just once. Source material: CD8+ T cells from PBMCs. The receptors stem from a human donor with multiple sclerosis. Both conserved end residues are part of each CDR3.

j_gene	v_gene	CDR3aa
TRBJ1-3	TRBV4-1	CASSQGRGSSGNTICF
TRBJ2-2	TRBV29-1	CSVGTGTGELFF
TRBJ1-1	TRBV4-1	CASSQERGAIEAFF
TRBJ2-7	TRBV29-1	CSVEDRATYEQYF
TRBJ2-1	TRBV27	CASSSPDRVSYNEQFF
TRBJ2-7	TRBV6-5	CASSYEPSGSYEQYF
TRBJ1-1	TRBV6-1	CASTSSGTGRSGEAFF
TRBJ1-6	TRBV14	CASSHPTPGTGMDSPLHF
TRBJ2-7	TRBV5-1	CASSFGLKYEQYF
TRBJ2-1	TRBV6-1	CASSKTRDRQYNEQFF